The sequence of this TCR beta chain was determined in a study of cytomegalovirus exposure and HLA in healthy donors. Study-wide results and limits: Later on, an analysis found that several of the most significant clusters appeared to be linked to common viral pathogens, which included parvovirus B19. The Asian-associated ancestry cluster reportedly had fewer N-insertions than the roughly 720-donor mean in a later analysis.

In the case of this clone: What it binds is not known.

The donors (healthy individuals) were bone marrow donors. It was with 60 Vbeta and 13 Jbeta primers that the PCR ran. Method: immunoSEQ multiplex PCR; TCRdb's copy keeps in-frame clones and lacks some. Found here are around 200,000 clones, roughly four fifths of them singletons; the top ten hold approximately 0.22%. V was clipped by 0 bases and J by 2 bases, with 15 bases between them. CDR1 SGDLS and CDR2 YYNGEE come from the germline V gene. The CDR3 covers 17 residues. Sequenced material: PBMCs. The receptor comes from a girl aged 2-9 years in good health and CMV-seronegative. The V gene is TRBV9, the J gene TRBJ1-3; D is unresolved. This chain's CDR3 is CASSVEVSGFTGNTIYF. The DNA of the CDR3 is TGTGCCAGCAGCGTAGAGGTATCGGGGTTTACTGGAAACACCATATATTTT.